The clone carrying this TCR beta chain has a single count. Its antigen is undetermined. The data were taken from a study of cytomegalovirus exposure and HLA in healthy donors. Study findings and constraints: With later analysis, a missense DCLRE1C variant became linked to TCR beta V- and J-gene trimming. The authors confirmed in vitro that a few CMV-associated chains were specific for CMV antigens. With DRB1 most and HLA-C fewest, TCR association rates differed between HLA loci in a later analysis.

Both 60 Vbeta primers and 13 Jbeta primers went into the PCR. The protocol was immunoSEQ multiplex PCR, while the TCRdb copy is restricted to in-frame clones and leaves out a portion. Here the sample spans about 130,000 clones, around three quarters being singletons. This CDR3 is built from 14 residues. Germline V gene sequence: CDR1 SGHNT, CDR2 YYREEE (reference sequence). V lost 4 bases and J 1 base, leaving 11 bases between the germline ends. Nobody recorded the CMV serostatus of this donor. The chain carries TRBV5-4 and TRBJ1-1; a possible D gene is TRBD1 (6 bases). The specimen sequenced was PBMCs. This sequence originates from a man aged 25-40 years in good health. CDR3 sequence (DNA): TGTGCCAGCAGCCCAGGGGTCCGGAACACTGAAGCTTTCTTT. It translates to CASSPGVRNTEAFF.